The rows below give T cell receptor beta chains drawn from one sample of a study of technical replicates of blood from a handful of donors. Here immunoSEQ multiplex PCR was the method, and the copy in TCRdb shows in-frame clones only, minus some. This sample has about 85,000 clones; roughly 94% occur once, and the top ten carry 0.25% to 0.3%. Sequencing input: T cells isolated from PBMCs. The source of these receptors is a human donor in good health. Both conserved end residues are part of each CDR3. D genes are given only for firm matches. Clone size is stated in some rows and not others, as once, few, many or a class when expanded.

NA,TRBJ2-3,NA,TRBV14,TGTGCCAGCAGCCCCAGAGGAAGTTTAGATACGCAGTATTTT,CASSPRGSLDTQYF
once,TRBJ2-7,NA,TRBV7-2,TGTGCCAGCAGCATTAGTAGTTCATTTTATGCCACTACGGTTTACGAGCAGTACTTC,CASSISSSFYATTVYEQYF
few,TRBJ1-1,NA,TRBV6-1,TGTGCCAGCAGTGAATCGGAGGTCACTGAAGCTTTCTTT,CASSESEVTEAFF
NA,TRBJ2-7,TRBD1,TRBV7-9,TGTGCCAGCAGCTTAATGTCGTGGGACAGCTCCTACGAGCAGTACTTC,CASSLMSWDSSYEQYF
NA,TRBJ1-1,NA,TRBV5-1,TGCGCCAGCAGCAGGGGTGACACTGAAGCTTTCTTT,CASSRGDTEAFF
NA,TRBJ2-1,NA,TRBV2,TGTGCCAGCAGTCAATACAATGAGCAGTTCTTC,CASSQYNEQFF
NA,TRBJ2-1,NA,TRBV4-2,TGTGCCAGCAGCCAAGATAGCCCAGGGTTGGAGGGATATGAGCAGTTCTTC,CASSQDSPGLEGYEQFF
NA,TRBJ2-7,TRBD1,TRBV2,TGTGCCAGCAAAGGGACAGGGGATTTCTACGAGCAGTACTTC,CASKGTGDFYEQYF
NA,TRBJ1-1,TRBD1,TRBV6-1,TGTGCCAGCAACTGGGACAGGGAGAACACTGAAGCTTTCTTT,CASNWDRENTEAFF
NA,TRBJ2-7,NA,TRBV2,TGTGCCAGTAGCTTAATAGCGGACGTCCACGAGCAGTACTTC,CASSLIADVHEQYF
few,TRBJ1-1,NA,TRBV5-4,TGTGCCAGCAACGTAGAGGGCACTGAAGCTTTCTTT,CASNVEGTEAFF
NA,TRBJ2-3,NA,TRBV7-6,TGTGCCAGCAGCAAACCAGGGCCAGGGGTCAGCACAGATACGCAGTATTTT,CASSKPGPGVSTDTQYF
NA,TRBJ2-7,NA,TRBV6-1,TGTGCCAGCAGTGTGAGGGACACCTACGAGCAGTACTTC,CASSVRDTYEQYF
NA,TRBJ2-1,TRBD2,TRBV5-1,TGCGCCAGCAGCTTGACTAGCGGGAGCTCCTACAATGAGCAGTTCTTC,CASSLTSGSSYNEQFF
NA,TRBJ2-7,NA,TRBV6-1,TGTGCCAGCAGTGACCCCCCAGCTCCCAGGGGTTGGGGCGAGCAGTACTTC,CASSDPPAPRGWGEQYF
once,TRBJ1-4,TRBD1,TRBV6-1,TGTGCCAGCACTAGACCTCAGGGGGTTCCTGAAAAACTGTTTTTT,CASTRPQGVPEKLFF
once,TRBJ2-1,NA,TRBV20-1,TGCAGTGGGTGGGCGAACAATGAGCAGTTCTTC,CSGWANNEQFF
NA,TRBJ1-1,NA,TRBV27,TGTGCCAGCAGTCCTCTCGGGGTCACTGAAGCTTTCTTT,CASSPLGVTEAFF
NA,TRBJ2-7,NA,TRBV7-9,TGTGCCAGCAGCTTTAGCGGAGGCTCCTACGAGCAGTACTTC,CASSFSGGSYEQYF
NA,TRBJ2-4,NA,TRBV6-6,TGTGCCAGCAGTCGACAACAGGGATGGGACATTCAGTACTTC,CASSRQQGWDIQYF
NA,TRBJ2-3,TRBD1,TRBV19,TGTGCCAGTAGTCCCGGACAGGGCCCAGATACGCAGTATTTT,CASSPGQGPDTQYF
NA,TRBJ2-7,NA,TRBV28,TGTGCCAGCAGTTTGCTAAACTACGAGCAGTACTTC,CASSLLNYEQYF
NA,TRBJ2-1,TRBD2,TRBV5-1,TGCGCCAGCAGCTTTGCGGGAGTAGGCAATGAGCAGTTCTTC,CASSFAGVGNEQFF
NA,TRBJ1-2,NA,TRBV27,TGTGCCAGCAGTGCCCAGGGTCTGGGTGGCTACACCTTC,CASSAQGLGGYTF
NA,TRBJ2-1,TRBD1,TRBV28,TGTGCCAGCAGTTTCCTTAAAGACAGGGGGCTCAATGAGCAGTTCTTC,CASSFLKDRGLNEQFF
once,TRBJ2-3,TRBD1,TRBV5-1,TGCGCCAGCATGGGACAGATGCGCACAGATACGCAGTATTTT,CASMGQMRTDTQYF
NA,TRBJ2-3,NA,TRBV7-9,TGTGCCAGCAGCTCGCGAGGGACAGATACGCAGTATTTT,CASSSRGTDTQYF
NA,TRBJ2-7,TRBD2,TRBV29-1,TGCAGCGTTATCTGGAGCGGGAGGTATCTCTACGAGCAGTACTTC,CSVIWSGRYLYEQYF
NA,TRBJ1-5,NA,TRBV15,TGTGCCACCAGCAGAGATGAAGTTTCCAGGGGAGATCAGCCCCAGCATTTT,CATSRDEVSRGDQPQHF
NA,TRBJ1-2,NA,TRBV5-1,TGCGCCAGCAGCCCATCAAACTATGGCTACACCTTC,CASSPSNYGYTF
NA,TRBJ1-2,TRBD1,TRBV2,TGTGCCAGCAGTCCAGGGGGCCTCTCCTCTTTATCCTATGGCTACACCTTC,CASSPGGLSSLSYGYTF
NA,TRBJ2-1,TRBD2,TRBV5-1,TGCGCCAGCAGCGACGGGACTAGCGTCGATGAGCAGTTCTTC,CASSDGTSVDEQFF
NA,TRBJ2-7,NA,TRBV27,TGTGCCAGCAGTTCCGATTCTGCTAGCTCCTACGAGCAGTACTTC,CASSSDSASSYEQYF
NA,TRBJ2-2,NA,TRBV13,TGTGCCAGCAGCTTACGACTCGGCGGGGAGCTGTTTTTT,CASSLRLGGELFF
NA,TRBJ2-2,TRBD2,TRBV7-9,TGTGCCAGCAGCCCGGGGGGCACCGGGGAGCTGTTTTTT,CASSPGGTGELFF
NA,TRBJ2-1,NA,TRBV7-2,TGTGCCAGCAGCTTGGATCGGGGTTCCTACAATGAGCAGTTCTTC,CASSLDRGSYNEQFF
NA,TRBJ1-1,NA,TRBV9,TGTGCCAGCAGCGTAGCTACCTCTGGTGAAGCTTTCTTT,CASSVATSGEAFF
NA,TRBJ2-7,TRBD1,TRBV7-9,TGTGCCAGCAGCGCGACAGGGGGCAATTACGAGCAGTACTTC,CASSATGGNYEQYF
NA,TRBJ2-7,TRBD2,TRBV6-1,TGTGCCAGCATCCCAGCGGGAGGGCCTATGGAGTACTTC,CASIPAGGPMEYF
NA,TRBJ1-1,TRBD1,TRBV6-5,TGTGCCAGCAGTTATCCCCCAGGGGGAGGACAGGCTGAAGCTTTCTTT,CASSYPPGGGQAEAFF